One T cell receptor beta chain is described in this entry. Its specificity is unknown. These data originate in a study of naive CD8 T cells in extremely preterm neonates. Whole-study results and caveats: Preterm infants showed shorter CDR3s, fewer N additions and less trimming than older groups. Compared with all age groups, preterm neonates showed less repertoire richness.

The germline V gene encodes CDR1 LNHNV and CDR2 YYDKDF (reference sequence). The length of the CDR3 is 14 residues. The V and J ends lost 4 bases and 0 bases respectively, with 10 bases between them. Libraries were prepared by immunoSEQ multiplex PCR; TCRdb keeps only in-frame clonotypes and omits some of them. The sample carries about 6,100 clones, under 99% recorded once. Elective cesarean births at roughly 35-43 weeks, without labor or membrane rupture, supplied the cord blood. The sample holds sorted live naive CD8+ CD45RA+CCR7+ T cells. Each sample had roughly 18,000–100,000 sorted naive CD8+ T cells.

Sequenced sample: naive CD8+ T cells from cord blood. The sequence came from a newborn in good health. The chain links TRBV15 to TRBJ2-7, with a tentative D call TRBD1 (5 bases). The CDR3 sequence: CATSTAGLSYEQYF. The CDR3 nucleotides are TGTGCCACCAGCACGGCAGGGCTCTCCTACGAGCAGTACTTC.